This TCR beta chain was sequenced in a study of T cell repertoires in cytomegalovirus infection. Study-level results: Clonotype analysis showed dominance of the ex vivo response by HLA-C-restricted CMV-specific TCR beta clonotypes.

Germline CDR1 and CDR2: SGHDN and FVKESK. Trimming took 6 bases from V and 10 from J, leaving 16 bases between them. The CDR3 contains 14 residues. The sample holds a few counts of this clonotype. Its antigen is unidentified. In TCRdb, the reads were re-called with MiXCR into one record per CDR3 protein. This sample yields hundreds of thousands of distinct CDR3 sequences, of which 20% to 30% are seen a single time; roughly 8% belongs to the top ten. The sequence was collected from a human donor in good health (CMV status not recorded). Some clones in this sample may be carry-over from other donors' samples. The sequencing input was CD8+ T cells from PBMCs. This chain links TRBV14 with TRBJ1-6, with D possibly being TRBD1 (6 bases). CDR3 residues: CASSPRGAGSPLHF. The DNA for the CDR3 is TGTGCCAGCAGTCCCAGGGGAGCGGGGTCACCCCTCCACTTT.